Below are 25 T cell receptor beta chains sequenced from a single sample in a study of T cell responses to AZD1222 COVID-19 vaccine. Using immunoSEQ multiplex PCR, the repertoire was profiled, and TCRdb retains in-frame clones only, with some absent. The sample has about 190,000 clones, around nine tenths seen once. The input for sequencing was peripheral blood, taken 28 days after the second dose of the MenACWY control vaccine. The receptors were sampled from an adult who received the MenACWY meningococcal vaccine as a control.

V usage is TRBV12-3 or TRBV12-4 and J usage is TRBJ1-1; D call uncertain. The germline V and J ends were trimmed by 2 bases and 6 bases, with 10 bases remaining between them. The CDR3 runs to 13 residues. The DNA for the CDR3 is TGTGCCAGCAGTTTAAAAGGGCTTGCTGAAGCTTTCTTT. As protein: CASSLKGLAEAFF.

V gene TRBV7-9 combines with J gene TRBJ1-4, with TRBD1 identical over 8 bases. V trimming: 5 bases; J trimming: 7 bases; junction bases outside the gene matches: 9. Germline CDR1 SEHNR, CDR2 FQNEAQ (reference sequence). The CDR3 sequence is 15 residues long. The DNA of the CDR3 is TGTGCCAGCAGCGCATTGGGACAGGAGACTGAAAAACTGTTTTTT. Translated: CASSALGQETEKLFF.

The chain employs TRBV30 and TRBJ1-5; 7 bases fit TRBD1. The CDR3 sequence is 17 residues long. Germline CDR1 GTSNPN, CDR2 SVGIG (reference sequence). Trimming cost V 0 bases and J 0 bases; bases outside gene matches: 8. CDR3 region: CAWSVLAGGYSNQPQHF. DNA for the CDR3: TGTGCCTGGAGTGTTTTGGCAGGGGGTTATAGCAATCAGCCCCAGCATTTT.

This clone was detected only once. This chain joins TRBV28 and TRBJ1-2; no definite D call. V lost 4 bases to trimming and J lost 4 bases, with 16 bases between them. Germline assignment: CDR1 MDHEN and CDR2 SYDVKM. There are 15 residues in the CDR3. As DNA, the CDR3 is TGTGCCAGCAGTTACCCTGCCCGAGGGCGCTATGGCTACACCTTC. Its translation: CASSYPARGRYGYTF.

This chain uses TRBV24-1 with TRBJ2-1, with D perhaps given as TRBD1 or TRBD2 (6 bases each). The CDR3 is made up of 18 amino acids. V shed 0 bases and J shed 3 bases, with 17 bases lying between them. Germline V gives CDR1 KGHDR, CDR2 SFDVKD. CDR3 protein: CATSDLHLGGGDYNEQFF. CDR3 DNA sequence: TGTGCCACCAGTGATTTGCACCTCGGAGGGGGTGACTACAATGAGCAGTTCTTC.

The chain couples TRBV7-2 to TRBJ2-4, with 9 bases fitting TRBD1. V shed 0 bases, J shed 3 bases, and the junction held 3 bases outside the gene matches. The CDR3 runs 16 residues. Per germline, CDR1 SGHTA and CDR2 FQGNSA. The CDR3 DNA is TGTGCCAGCAGCTTAGCGCGACAGGGGGGCAAAAACATTCAGTACTTC. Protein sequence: CASSLARQGGKNIQYF.

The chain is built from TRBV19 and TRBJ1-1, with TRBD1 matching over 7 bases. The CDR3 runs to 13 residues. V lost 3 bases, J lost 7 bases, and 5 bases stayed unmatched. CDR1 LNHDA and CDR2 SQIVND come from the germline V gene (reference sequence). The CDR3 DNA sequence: TGTGCCAGTAGTATGACCGGGGACAGTGAAGCTTTCTTT. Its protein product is CASSMTGDSEAFF. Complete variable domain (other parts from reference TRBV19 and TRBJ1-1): DGGITQSPKYLFRKEGQNVTLSCEQNLNHDAMYWYRQDPGQGLRLIYYSQIVNDFQKGDIAEGYSVSREKKESFPLTVTSAQKNPTAFYLCASSMTGDSEAFFGQGTRLTVV.

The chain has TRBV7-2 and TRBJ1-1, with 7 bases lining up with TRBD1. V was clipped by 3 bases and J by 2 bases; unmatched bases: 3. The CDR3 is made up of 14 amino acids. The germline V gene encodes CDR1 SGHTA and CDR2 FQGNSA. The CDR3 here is CASSFTGANTEAFF. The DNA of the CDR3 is TGTGCCAGCAGCTTTACAGGGGCAAACACTGAAGCTTTCTTT.

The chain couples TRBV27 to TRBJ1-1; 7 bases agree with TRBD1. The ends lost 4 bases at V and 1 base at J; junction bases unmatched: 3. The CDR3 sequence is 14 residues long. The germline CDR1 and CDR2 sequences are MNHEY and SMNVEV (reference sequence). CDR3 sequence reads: CASSWTGRNTEAFF. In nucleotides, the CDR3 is TGTGCCAGCAGTTGGACAGGAAGGAACACTGAAGCTTTCTTT.

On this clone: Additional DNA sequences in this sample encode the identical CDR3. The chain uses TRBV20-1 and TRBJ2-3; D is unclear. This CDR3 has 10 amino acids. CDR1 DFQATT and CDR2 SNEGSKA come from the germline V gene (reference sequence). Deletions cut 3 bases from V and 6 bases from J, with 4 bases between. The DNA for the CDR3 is TGCAGTGCTAGTTCCGATACGCAGTATTTT. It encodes CSASSDTQYF.

The CDR3 nucleotides are TGTGCCAGCAGGGGACAGTCGGACCAGCCCCAGCATTTT. Translation gives CASRGQSDQPQHF. The chain recombines TRBV12-3 or TRBV12-4 with TRBJ1-5, with 7 nucleotides matching TRBD1. V was pared by 6 bases and J by 7 bases, with 6 bases of the junction left unmatched. The CDR3 consists of 13 residues.

The CDR3 sequence is CATSDNSGGEFNEQFF. In DNA, the CDR3 is TGTGCCACCAGTGATAATAGCGGGGGGGAATTCAATGAGCAGTTCTTC. The V and J genes are TRBV24-1 and TRBJ2-1; TRBD2 matches at 11 bases. J lost 6 bases, V lost 3 bases, and 6 bases had no gene match. Per the germline V gene, CDR1 is KGHDR and CDR2 is SFDVKD. The CDR3 loop spans 16 amino acids.

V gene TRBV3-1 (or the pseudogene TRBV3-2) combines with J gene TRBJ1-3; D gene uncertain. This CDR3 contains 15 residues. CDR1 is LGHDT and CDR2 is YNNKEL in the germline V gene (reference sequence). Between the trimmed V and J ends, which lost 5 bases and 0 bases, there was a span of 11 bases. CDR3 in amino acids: CASSRNLRSGNTIYF. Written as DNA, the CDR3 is TGTGCCAGCAGCAGAAATTTGCGCTCTGGAAACACCATATATTTT.

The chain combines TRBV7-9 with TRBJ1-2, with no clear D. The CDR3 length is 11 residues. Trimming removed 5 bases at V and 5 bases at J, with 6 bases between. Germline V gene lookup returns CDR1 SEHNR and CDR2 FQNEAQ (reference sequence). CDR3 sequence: CASSPMYGYTF. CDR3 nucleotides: TGTGCCAGCAGCCCTATGTATGGCTACACCTTC. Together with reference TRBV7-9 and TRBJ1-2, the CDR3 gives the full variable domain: DTGVSQNPRHKITKRGQNVTFRCDPISEHNRLYWYRQTLGQGPEFLTYFQNEAQLEKSRLLSDRFSAERPKGSFSTLEIQRTEQGDSAMYLCASSPMYGYTFGSGTRLTVV.

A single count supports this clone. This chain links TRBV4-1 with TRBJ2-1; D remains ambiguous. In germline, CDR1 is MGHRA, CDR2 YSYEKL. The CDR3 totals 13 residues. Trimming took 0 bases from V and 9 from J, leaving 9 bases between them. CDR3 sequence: CASSQEFTTEQFF. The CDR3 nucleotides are TGCGCCAGCAGCCAAGAGTTTACGACTGAGCAGTTCTTC.

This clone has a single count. The CDR3 nucleotides read TGTGCCAGCAGTTCATATCCACTTCTAGGAAACGAGCAGTACTTC. As protein: CASSSYPLLGNEQYF. V usage is TRBV27 and J usage is TRBJ2-7; no reliable D call. Trimming took off 4 bases at V and 5 bases at J, with 18 bases between the two ends. Germline V gene sequence: CDR1 MNHEY, CDR2 SMNVEV (reference sequence). This CDR3 spans 15 amino acids.

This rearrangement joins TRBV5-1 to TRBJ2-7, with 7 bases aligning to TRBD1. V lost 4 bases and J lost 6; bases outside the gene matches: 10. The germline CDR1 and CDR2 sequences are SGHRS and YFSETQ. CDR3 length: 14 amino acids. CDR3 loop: CASSPLTGLAEQYF. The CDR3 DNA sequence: TGCGCCAGCAGCCCCCTGACAGGGTTAGCCGAGCAGTACTTC.

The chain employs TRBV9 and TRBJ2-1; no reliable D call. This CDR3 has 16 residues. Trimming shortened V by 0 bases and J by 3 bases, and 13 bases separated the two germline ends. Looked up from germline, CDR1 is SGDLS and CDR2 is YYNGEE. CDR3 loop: CASSVGGRDNYNEQFF. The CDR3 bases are TGTGCCAGCAGCGTAGGTGGACGCGATAACTACAATGAGCAGTTCTTC.

Here the CDR3 reads CASGTSGRYEQYF. The CDR3 nucleotides are TGTGCCAGCGGGACTAGCGGTCGCTACGAGCAGTACTTC. The chain combines TRBV7-9 with TRBJ2-7, with 11 bases aligning to TRBD2. The CDR3 covers 13 residues. Germline loops: CDR1 SEHNR, CDR2 FQNEAQ (reference sequence). The V gene end was trimmed by 8 bases and the J gene end by 3 bases; junction bases not matched to a gene: 3. Drawing the rest from reference TRBV7-9 and TRBJ2-7, the complete variable domain is DTGVSQNPRHKITKRGQNVTFRCDPISEHNRLYWYRQTLGQGPEFLTYFQNEAQLEKSRLLSDRFSAERPKGSFSTLEIQRTEQGDSAMYLCASGTSGRYEQYFGPGTRLTVT.

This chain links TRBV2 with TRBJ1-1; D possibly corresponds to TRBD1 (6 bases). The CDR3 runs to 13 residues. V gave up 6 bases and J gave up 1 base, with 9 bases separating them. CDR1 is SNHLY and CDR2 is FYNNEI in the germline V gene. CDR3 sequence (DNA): TGTGCCAGCAGGAGACAGGCGAACACTGAAGCTTTCTTT. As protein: CASRRQANTEAFF.

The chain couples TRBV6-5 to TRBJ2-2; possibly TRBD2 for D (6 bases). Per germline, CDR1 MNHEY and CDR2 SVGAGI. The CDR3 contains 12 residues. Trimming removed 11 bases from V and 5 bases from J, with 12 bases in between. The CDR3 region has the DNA TGTGCCTCTTTCCGGGGGACCGGGGAGCTGTTTTTT. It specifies CASFRGTGELFF.

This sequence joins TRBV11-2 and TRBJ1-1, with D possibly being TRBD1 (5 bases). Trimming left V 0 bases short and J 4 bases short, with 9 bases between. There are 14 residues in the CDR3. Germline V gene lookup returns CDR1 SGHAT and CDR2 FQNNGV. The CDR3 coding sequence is TGTGCCAGCAGCTTAGATTGGGGGAGCACTGAAGCTTTCTTT. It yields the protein CASSLDWGSTEAFF. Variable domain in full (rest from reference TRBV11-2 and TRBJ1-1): EAGVAQSPRYKIIEKRQSVAFWCNPISGHATLYWYQQILGQGPKLLIQFQNNGVVDDSQLPKDRFSAERLKGVDSTLKIQPAKLEDSAVYLCASSLDWGSTEAFFGQGTRLTVV.

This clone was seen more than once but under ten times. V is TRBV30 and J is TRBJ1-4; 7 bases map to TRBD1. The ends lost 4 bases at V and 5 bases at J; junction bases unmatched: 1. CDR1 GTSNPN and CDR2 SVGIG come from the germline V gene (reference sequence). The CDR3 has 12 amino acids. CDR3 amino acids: CAWNRGNEKLFF. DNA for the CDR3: TGTGCCTGGAACAGGGGAAATGAAAAACTGTTTTTT.

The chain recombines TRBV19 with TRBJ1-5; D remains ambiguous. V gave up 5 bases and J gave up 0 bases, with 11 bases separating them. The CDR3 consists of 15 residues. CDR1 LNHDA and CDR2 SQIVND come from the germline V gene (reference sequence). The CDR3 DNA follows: TGTGCCAGTAGTCGATGGACGGATAGCAATCAGCCCCAGCATTTT. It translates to CASSRWTDSNQPQHF. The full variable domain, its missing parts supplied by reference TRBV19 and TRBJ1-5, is DGGITQSPKYLFRKEGQNVTLSCEQNLNHDAMYWYRQDPGQGLRLIYYSQIVNDFQKGDIAEGYSVSREKKESFPLTVTSAQKNPTAFYLCASSRWTDSNQPQHFGDGTRLSIL.

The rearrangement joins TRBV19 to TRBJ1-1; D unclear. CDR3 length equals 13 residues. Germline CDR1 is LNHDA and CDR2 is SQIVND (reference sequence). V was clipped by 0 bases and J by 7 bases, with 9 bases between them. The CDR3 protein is CASSIDLRFEAFF. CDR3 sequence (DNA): TGTGCCAGTAGTATAGATCTGAGGTTTGAAGCTTTCTTT.